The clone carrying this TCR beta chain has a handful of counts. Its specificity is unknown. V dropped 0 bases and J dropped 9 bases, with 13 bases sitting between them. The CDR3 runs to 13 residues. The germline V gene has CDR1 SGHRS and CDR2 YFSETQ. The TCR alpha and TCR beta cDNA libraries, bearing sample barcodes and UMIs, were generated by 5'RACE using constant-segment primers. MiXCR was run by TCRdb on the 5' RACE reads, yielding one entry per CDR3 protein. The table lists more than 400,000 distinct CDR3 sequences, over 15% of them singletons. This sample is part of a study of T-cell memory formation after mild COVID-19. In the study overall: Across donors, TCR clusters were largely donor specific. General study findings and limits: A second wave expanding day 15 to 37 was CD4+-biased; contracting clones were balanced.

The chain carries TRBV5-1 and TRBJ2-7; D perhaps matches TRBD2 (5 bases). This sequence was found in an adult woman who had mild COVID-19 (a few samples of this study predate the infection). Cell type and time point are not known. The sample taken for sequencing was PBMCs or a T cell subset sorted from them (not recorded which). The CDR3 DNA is TGCGCCAGCAGCTTGGAGGCGGAGGACCGGCAGTACTTC. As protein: CASSLEAEDRQYF.